The next 25 T cell receptor beta chains were all read from a single sample in a study of blood T cell repertoires in COVID-19. TCRdb keeps only in-frame clones here, not all; method: immunoSEQ multiplex PCR. The sample shows approximately 36,000 clones, roughly 87% of them seen only once. Sequencing was performed on peripheral blood. The origin of the receptors is a man between 60 and 70 years old with acute or convalescent COVID-19.

This clone was observed a few times. For the CDR3, the DNA is TGTGCCAGCTCACCAGAGACAGGGAGATATACGCAGTATTTT. This translates into CASSPETGRYTQYF. The chain recombines TRBV18 with TRBJ2-3, with 7 bases fitting TRBD1. The trim removed 2 bases at V and 7 bases at J, leaving 6 bases unmatched. Germline V CDR1 and CDR2: KGHSH, LQKENI. The CDR3 has 14 residues.

V gene TRBV5-4 combines with J gene TRBJ2-5, with D perhaps matching TRBD2 (6 bases). Germline assignment: CDR1 SGHNT and CDR2 YYREEE (reference sequence). Trimming took off 4 bases at V and 2 bases at J, with 12 bases between the two ends. The CDR3 is 14 amino acids. Here the CDR3 reads CASSPGTYQETQYF. The CDR3 nucleotides are TGTGCCAGCAGCCCCGGGACTTATCAAGAGACCCAGTACTTC.

The chain recombines TRBV28 with TRBJ1-6, with TRBD1 matching 8 bases. The junction had 9 bases not matched to a gene; V was cut back by 5 bases and J by 6 bases. The CDR3 is made up of 16 amino acids. Per the germline V gene, CDR1 is MDHEN and CDR2 is SYDVKM. CDR3 coding DNA: TGTGCCAGCAGTCGGCCTCAGGGGGCTACTAATTCACCCCTCCACTTT. It is translated as CASSRPQGATNSPLHF.

The CDR3 bases are TGTGCCAGCGACTCCTCCGGGACTAGCGTAAATGAGCAGTTCTTC. This gives the protein CASDSSGTSVNEQFF. The rearrangement joins TRBV11-2 to TRBJ2-1; 10 nucleotides align to TRBD2. Germline V gene sequence: CDR1 SGHAT, CDR2 FQNNGV. J lost 7 bases, V lost 8 bases, and 11 bases had no gene match. The CDR3 has 15 amino acids.

The chain couples TRBV29-1 to TRBJ1-5; no reliable D call. This CDR3 region has 15 residues. V dropped 3 bases and J dropped 7 bases, with 19 bases sitting between them. Germline CDR1 reads SQVTM; CDR2 reads ANQGSEA. The CDR3 DNA is TGCAGCGTTGAGAAGGAAGAGGAGGGAAGACAGCCCCAGCATTTT. It codes for CSVEKEEEGRQPQHF.

The CDR3 region has the DNA TGTGCCAGTATCACCGGCAGGGCCTCTCTAGGGGGCTACACCTTC. It specifies CASITGRASLGGYTF. The V call is TRBV19, the J call TRBJ1-2; D might be TRBD1 (5 bases). The germline V gene has CDR1 LNHDA and CDR2 SQIVND (reference sequence). The CDR3 runs 15 residues. Between the trimmed V and J ends, which lost 7 bases and 8 bases, there was a span of 23 bases.

The chain has TRBV21-1 and TRBJ1-3. TRBV21-1 is deemed a pseudogene. CDR3 size: 15 residues. In nucleotides, the CDR3 is TGTGCCGCCCTCGGGTTTTCCTGCTCTGGAAACACCATATATTTT. This gives the protein CAALGFSCSGNTIYF.

The gene calls are TRBV29-1 and TRBJ2-7, with 8 bases lining up with TRBD2. CDR3 size: 14 residues. The V gene end was trimmed by 7 bases and the J gene end by 6 bases; junction bases not matched to a gene: 14. The V gene's germline CDR1 is SQVTM and CDR2 ANQGSEA. CDR3 protein: CSAREDSGKLEQYF. CDR3 nucleotide sequence: TGCAGCGCCCGAGAAGATAGCGGGAAACTCGAGCAGTACTTC.

This sequence joins TRBV7-9 and TRBJ1-2; no reliable D call. The V and J ends lost 1 base and 5 bases respectively, with 5 bases between them. The CDR3 totals 12 residues. Germline V gene data show CDR1 as SEHNR and CDR2 as FQNEAQ (reference sequence). The CDR3 nucleotides are TGTGCCAGCAGCTTAGAACTGTATGGCTACACCTTC. Amino acids: CASSLELYGYTF.

This chain uses TRBV12-5 with TRBJ1-1; no reliable D call. Germline V gene sequence: CDR1 LGHNT, CDR2 FRNRAP. The CDR3 covers 11 residues. Trimming took 6 bases from V and 9 from J, leaving 11 bases between them. The CDR3 is CASGSGPQAFF. The CDR3 coding sequence is TGTGCTAGTGGGTCAGGCCCCCAAGCTTTCTTT.

The chain recombines TRBV6-5 with TRBJ2-3, with 13 bases matching TRBD2. This CDR3 has 15 residues. CDR1 is MNHEY and CDR2 is SVGAGI in the germline V gene. The V and J ends lost 5 bases and 6 bases, in that order; junction bases with no gene match: 5. CDR3 in DNA: TGTGCCAGCAGTCCAGGACTAGCGGGAGTCGATACGCAGTATTTT. This codes for CASSPGLAGVDTQYF.

The V gene is TRBV12-3 or TRBV12-4, the J gene TRBJ1-2; 7 bases are shared with TRBD1. Trimming removed 6 bases from V and 6 bases from J; junction bases left unmatched: 7. CDR3 length: 13 amino acids. The CDR3: CASSTTGADGYTF. The CDR3 coding sequence is TGTGCCAGCAGCACCACAGGGGCGGATGGCTACACCTTC.

The V and J genes are TRBV3-1 (or the pseudogene TRBV3-2) and TRBJ2-5, with TRBD2 matching over 8 bases. This CDR3 has 12 residues. After removal of 1 base from V and 9 bases from J, the junction contained 1 base not matched to a gene. Germline CDR1 LGHDT, CDR2 YNNKEL (reference sequence). CDR3 in DNA: TGTGCCAGCAGCCAAGGTAGCGGGGCCCAGTACTTC. It is translated as CASSQGSGAQYF.

The CDR3: CASSQASGQPEAFF. CDR3 nucleotide sequence: TGCGCCAGCAGCCAAGCTAGCGGGCAGCCTGAAGCTTTCTTT. The V call is TRBV4-1, the J call TRBJ1-1; no clear D. The germline CDR1 and CDR2 sequences are MGHRA and YSYEKL. This CDR3 spans 14 amino acids. V was shortened by 1 base and J by 6 bases, with 12 bases between the two germline ends.

This clone appeared a single time. The gene calls are TRBV7-8 and TRBJ2-3; D might be TRBD1 (6 bases). Trimming took 5 bases from V and 0 from J, leaving 12 bases between them. The CDR3 spans 15 residues. CDR1 and CDR2 from the germline V gene are SGHVS and FQNEAQ. The CDR3 sequence: CASSPTGYSTDTQYF. The DNA for the CDR3 is TGTGCCAGCAGCCCTACAGGGTACAGCACAGATACGCAGTATTTT.

A single count supports this clone. The chain combines TRBV19 with TRBJ1-2; the D gene is possibly TRBD1 (5 bases). Germline V CDR1 and CDR2: LNHDA, SQIVND (reference sequence). The CDR3 extends over 15 amino acids. V was trimmed by 6 bases and J by 3 bases, leaving 17 bases between them. The CDR3 DNA reads TGTGCCAGTAGCCTTTACGAAGACAGATACTATGGCTACACCTTC. Residues: CASSLYEDRYYGYTF.

This CDR3 reads CASSKNSEDTQYF. CDR3 DNA: TGTGCCAGCAGCAAAAATAGTGAAGATACGCAGTATTTT. This sequence joins TRBV9 and TRBJ2-3; D is uncertain. CDR1 is SGDLS, CDR2 YYNGEE, per germline. With 4 bases removed from V and 5 bases from J, the gap between germline ends came to 11 bases. There are 13 residues in the CDR3.

The chain joins TRBV10-3 to TRBJ2-5, with 11 bases identical to TRBD1. CDR1 is ENHRY and CDR2 is SYGVKD in the germline V gene. The CDR3 contains 16 residues. With 0 bases clipped from V and 5 bases from J, the junction kept 5 bases outside the gene matches. Here the CDR3 DNA reads TGTGCCATCAGTGAGTCGCGGACAGGGGGCGGGGAGACCCAGTACTTC. Its protein is CAISESRTGGGETQYF.

This clone was recorded once. V is TRBV18 and J is TRBJ2-1; 7 nucleotides line up with TRBD1. This CDR3 has 15 residues. The V gene end was trimmed by 4 bases and the J gene end by 5 bases; junction bases not matched to a gene: 8. CDR1 is KGHSH and CDR2 is LQKENI in the germline V gene. This CDR3 reads CASSLNRGGNNEQFF. DNA for the CDR3: TGTGCCAGCTCACTCAACAGGGGTGGCAACAATGAGCAGTTCTTC. The whole variable domain, remainder taken from reference TRBV18 and TRBJ2-1, is NAGVMQNPRHLVRRRGQEARLRCSPMKGHSHVYWYRQLPEEGLKFMVYLQKENIIDESGMPKERFSAEFPKEGPSILRIQQVVRGDSAAYFCASSLNRGGNNEQFFGPGTRLTVL.

The chain employs TRBV27 and TRBJ2-1; D not certain. This CDR3 is 13 amino acids long. V was clipped by 2 bases and J by 4 bases, with 6 bases between them. The germline gives CDR1 MNHEY, CDR2 SMNVEV (reference sequence). The DNA of the CDR3 is TGTGCCAGCAGTTTAACTCGATACAATGAGCAGTTCTTC. The encoded protein is CASSLTRYNEQFF.

The gene calls are TRBV4-2 and TRBJ2-1; D is undetermined. This CDR3 has 14 amino acids. The V end lost 5 bases, the J end lost 5 bases, and 13 bases lay between the germline ends. Germline CDR1 and CDR2: LGHNA and YNFKEQ. CDR3 region: CASSSPGIHNEQFF. In DNA form, the CDR3 reads TGTGCCAGCAGCTCCCCAGGAATCCACAATGAGCAGTTCTTC.

The rearrangement links TRBV5-1 to TRBJ1-4, with D maybe TRBD1 (5 bases). Germline-derived CDR1 and CDR2 are SGHRS and YFSETQ. The CDR3 has 13 residues. Trimming pared 8 bases from V and 5 bases from J, leaving 13 bases between. The CDR3 DNA reads TGCGCCAGTAGTGCCCAGGGCAATGAAAAACTGTTTTTT. Protein: CASSAQGNEKLFF.

V gene TRBV6-5 combines with J gene TRBJ1-3, with TRBD1 as a possible D gene (5 bases). Germline V gives CDR1 MNHEY, CDR2 SVGAGI. The CDR3 consists of 15 residues. Deletions cut 6 bases from V and 5 bases from J, with 17 bases between. The CDR3 DNA is TGTGCCAGCAGACCCCCGTGGGGCGGGAGAAACACCATATATTTT. Translating gives CASRPPWGGRNTIYF.

The rearrangement uses TRBV5-4 and TRBJ1-2; 9 bases align to TRBD1. Unmatched junction bases numbered 12, after V lost 4 bases and J lost 8 bases. Per the germline V gene, CDR1 is SGHNT and CDR2 is YYREEE (reference sequence). This CDR3 has 15 amino acids. CDR3 nucleotides: TGTGCCAGCAGCCCCCCGGGACAGGGACCAGTCGGCTACACCTTC. This translates into CASSPPGQGPVGYTF.

V and J are TRBV3-1 (or the pseudogene TRBV3-2) and TRBJ2-4; 8 nucleotides align to TRBD1. V dropped 5 bases and J dropped 3; count of bases not matched to a gene: 12. Per germline, CDR1 LGHDT and CDR2 YNNKEL (reference sequence). This CDR3 has 17 residues. CDR3 sequence: CASSTWEPGQDKNIQYF. The CDR3 DNA sequence: TGTGCCAGCAGCACTTGGGAACCGGGACAGGACAAAAACATTCAGTACTTC.